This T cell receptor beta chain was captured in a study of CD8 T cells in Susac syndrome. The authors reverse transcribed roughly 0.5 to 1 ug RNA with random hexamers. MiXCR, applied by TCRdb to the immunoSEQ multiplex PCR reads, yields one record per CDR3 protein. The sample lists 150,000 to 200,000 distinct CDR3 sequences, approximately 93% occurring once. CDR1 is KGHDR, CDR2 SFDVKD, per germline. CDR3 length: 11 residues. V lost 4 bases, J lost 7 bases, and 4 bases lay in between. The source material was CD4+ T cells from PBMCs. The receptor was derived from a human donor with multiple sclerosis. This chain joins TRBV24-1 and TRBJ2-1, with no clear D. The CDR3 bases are TGTGCCACCAGTGACGTGAATGAGCAGTTCTTC. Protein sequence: CATSDVNEQFF.